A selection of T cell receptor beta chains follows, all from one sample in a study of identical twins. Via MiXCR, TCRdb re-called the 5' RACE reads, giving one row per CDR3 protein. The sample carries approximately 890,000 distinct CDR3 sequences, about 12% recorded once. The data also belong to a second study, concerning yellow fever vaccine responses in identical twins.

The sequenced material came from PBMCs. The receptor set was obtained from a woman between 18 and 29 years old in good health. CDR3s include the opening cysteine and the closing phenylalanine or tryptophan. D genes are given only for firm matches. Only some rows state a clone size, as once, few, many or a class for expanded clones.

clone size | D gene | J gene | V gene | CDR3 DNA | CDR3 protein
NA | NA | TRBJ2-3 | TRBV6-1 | TGTGCCAGCAGTGAGGGGGCTAGCGGTACCGATACGCAGTATTTT | CASSEGASGTDTQYF
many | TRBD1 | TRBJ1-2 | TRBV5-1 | TGCGCCAGCAGCTTGAGCGGGGACAGCTACGGCTATGGCTACACCTTC | CASSLSGDSYGYGYTF
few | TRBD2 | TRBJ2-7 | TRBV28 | TGTGCCAGCAATTTGTGGGCTAGCGGGAGCTACGAGCAGTACTTC | CASNLWASGSYEQYF
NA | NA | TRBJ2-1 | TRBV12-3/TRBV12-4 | TGTGCCAGCAGTGACACCTATGAGCAGTTCTTC | CASSDTYEQFF
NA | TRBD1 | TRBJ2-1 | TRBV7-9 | TGTGCCAGCAGCACTTCGACAGGGGAGTTGCTCTTC | CASSTSTGELLF
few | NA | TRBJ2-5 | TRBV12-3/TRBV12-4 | TGTGCCAGCAGTGATCCAGGGAGAGGAGAGACCCAGTACTTC | CASSDPGRGETQYF
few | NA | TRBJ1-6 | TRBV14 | TGTGCCAGCAGCCCCTCCGAGGGGTTGAGATCACCCCTCCACTTT | CASSPSEGLRSPLHF
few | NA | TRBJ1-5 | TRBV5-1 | TGCGCCAGCAGCCCACTTCCTGGTATAGGGAATCAGCCCCAGCATTTT | CASSPLPGIGNQPQHF
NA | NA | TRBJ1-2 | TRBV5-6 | TGTGCCAGCAGCTTGGGGCTTGGCTACACCTTC | CASSLGLGYTF
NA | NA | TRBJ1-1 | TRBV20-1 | TGCAGTGCCCCGGGGGGGAGGGGTATTCGTGCTTTCTTT | CSAPGGRGIRAFF
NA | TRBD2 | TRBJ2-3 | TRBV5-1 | TGCGCCAGCAGCCCCAAGACAGCGGGGGGACCGGCTTCCACAGATACGCAGTATTTT | CASSPKTAGGPASTDTQYF
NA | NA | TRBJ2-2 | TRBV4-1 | TGCGCCAGCAGCCAAGAGTGGGGGCCCGGGGAGCTGTTTTTT | CASSQEWGPGELFF
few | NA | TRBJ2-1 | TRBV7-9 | TGTGCCAGCAACAATTGGGGGCCCTACAATGAGCAGTTCTTC | CASNNWGPYNEQFF
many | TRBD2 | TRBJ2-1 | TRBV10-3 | TGTGCCATCGCCGAGCGGACGGGAGGGAAATATGAGCAGTTCTTC | CAIAERTGGKYEQFF
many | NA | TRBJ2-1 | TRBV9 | TGTGCCAGCAGCGTAGGACTTAAAACCGGGCCCTCTTCCGCCTACAATGAGCAGTTCTTC | CASSVGLKTGPSSAYNEQFF
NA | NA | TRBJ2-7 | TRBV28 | TGTGCCAGCAGCCCTGGGACACCGCCTTGGCGGTACTTC | CASSPGTPPWRYF
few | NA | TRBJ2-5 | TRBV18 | TGTGCCAGCTCCTTCGTAAGACAAAGCGGACAAGAGACCCAGTACTTC | CASSFVRQSGQETQYF
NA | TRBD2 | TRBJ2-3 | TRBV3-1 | TGTACCTGCAGTTTCAGAGGTAGCGGGGGGGCCAAAATCACAGATACGCAGTATTTT | CTCSFRGSGGAKITDTQYF
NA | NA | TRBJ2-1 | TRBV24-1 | TGTGCCACCAGATCGGCAGGCTCCTACAATGAGCAGTTCTTC | CATRSAGSYNEQFF
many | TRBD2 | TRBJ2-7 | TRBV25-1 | TGTGCCAGCATTTCAAGTGGACTAGCTGCGAGCCACGAGCAGTACTTC | CASISSGLAASHEQYF
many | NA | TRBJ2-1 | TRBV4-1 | TGCGCCAGCAGCCAAGGAATTGTGAACAATGAGCAGTTCTTC | CASSQGIVNNEQFF
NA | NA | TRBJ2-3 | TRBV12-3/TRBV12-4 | TGTGCCAGCAGTTTAACTCGAACGCAGTATTTT | CASSLTRTQYF
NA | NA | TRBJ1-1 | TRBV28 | TGTGCCAGCAGTTTTTTTGGGGAGAACACTGAAGCTTTCTTT | CASSFFGENTEAFF
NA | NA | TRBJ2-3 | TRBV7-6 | TGTGCCAGCAGCCCCCAGCAAGTAGTTGGGTTGGGAACGCAGTATTTT | CASSPQQVVGLGTQYF
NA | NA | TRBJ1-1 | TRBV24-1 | TGTGCCACCAGCTTCGGAGACACTGAAGCTTTCTTT | CATSFGDTEAFF
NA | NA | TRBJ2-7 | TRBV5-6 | TGTGCCAGCAGCTTGGATGTGCAGGGCTACGAGCAGTACTTC | CASSLDVQGYEQYF
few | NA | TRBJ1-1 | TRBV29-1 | TGCAGCGCACCTCTTAGGGACACTGAAGCTTTCTTT | CSAPLRDTEAFF
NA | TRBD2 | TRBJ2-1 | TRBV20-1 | TGCAGTGCTAGAGGATGGGCGGGGGGCAACAATGAGCAGTTCTTC | CSARGWAGGNNEQFF
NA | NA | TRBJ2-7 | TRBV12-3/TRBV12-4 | TGTGCCAGCAGTTTAGGTGACAGTAGCTCCTACGAGCAGTACTTC | CASSLGDSSSYEQYF
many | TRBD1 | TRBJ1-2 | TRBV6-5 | TGTGCCAGCATTTCGACAGGGGGGTATGGCTACACCTTC | CASISTGGYGYTF
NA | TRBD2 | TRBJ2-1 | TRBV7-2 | TGTGCCATCGGGACTAGCGGGGGTTACAATGAGCAGTTCTTC | CAIGTSGGYNEQFF
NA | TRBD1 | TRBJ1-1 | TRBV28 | TGTGCCAGCAGGCCGGGACAGAGCCTTCGGACTGAAGCTTTCTTT | CASRPGQSLRTEAFF